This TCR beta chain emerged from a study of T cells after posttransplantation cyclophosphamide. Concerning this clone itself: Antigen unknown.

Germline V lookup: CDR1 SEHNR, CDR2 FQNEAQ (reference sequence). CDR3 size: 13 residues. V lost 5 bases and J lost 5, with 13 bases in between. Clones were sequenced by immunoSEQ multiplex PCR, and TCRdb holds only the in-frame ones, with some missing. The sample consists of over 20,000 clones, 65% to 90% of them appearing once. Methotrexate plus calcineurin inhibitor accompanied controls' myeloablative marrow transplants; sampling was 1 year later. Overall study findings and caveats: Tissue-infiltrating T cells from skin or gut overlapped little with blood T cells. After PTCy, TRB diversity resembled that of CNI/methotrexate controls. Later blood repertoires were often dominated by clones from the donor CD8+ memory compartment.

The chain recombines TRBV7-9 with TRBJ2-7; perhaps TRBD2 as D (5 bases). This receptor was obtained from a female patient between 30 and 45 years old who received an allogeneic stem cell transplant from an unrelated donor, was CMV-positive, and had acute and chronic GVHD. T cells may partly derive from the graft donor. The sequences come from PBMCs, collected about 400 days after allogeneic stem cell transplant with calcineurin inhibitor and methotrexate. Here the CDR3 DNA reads TGTGCCAGCAGCCAGAGGGAAGCCCACGAGCAGTACTTC. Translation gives CASSQREAHEQYF.